The entry below describes one TCR beta chain. The antigen remains undetermined. The data originate from a study of T cell responses to AZD1222 COVID-19 vaccine. Investigators merged groups given second doses at roughly 4 or roughly 12 weeks. Study-wide results and limits: Repertoire sampling occurred only after the peak T cell response. Seropositive at baseline were only a handful of AZD1222 recipients. Most donors were white British, females outnumbered males, and clonal diversity was possibly underestimated.

The table came from immunoSEQ multiplex PCR; TCRdb's copy has only in-frame clones and leaves some out. The repertoire consists of 100,000 to 150,000 clones, with 90% to 95% occurring once and the leading ten covering 5%. Unmatched junction bases numbered 5, after V lost 5 bases and J lost 4 bases. The CDR3 is 14 amino acids. Germline V lookup: CDR1 SEHNR, CDR2 FQNEAQ (reference sequence). The receptor comes from an adult who received the AZD1222 COVID-19 vaccine. The chain joins TRBV7-9 to TRBJ1-5; 7 bases agree with TRBD1. Sequenced here: peripheral blood, sampled 28 days after the second AZD1222 dose. Here the CDR3 reads CASSMDRNNQPQHF. As DNA, the CDR3 is TGTGCCAGCAGCATGGACAGGAATAATCAGCCCCAGCATTTT.